This T cell receptor (beta chain) stems from a study of T cell clonality in common variable immunodeficiency. This clone was observed a handful of times. Its target is not known. The sequenced fragment ends 3 residues before the CDR3 boundary, so the rest is inferred from the germline J gene. Caucasian heritage predominated among both patients and controls. Germline V gene data show CDR1 as SGHNT and CDR2 as YENEEA. The CDR3 consists of 14 residues. Study-wide results and limits: The cause of increased CVID clonality remains unclear without subpopulation sequencing.

Sequencing input was equivalent genomic DNA from CVID and controls. TCRdb's copy holds only in-frame clones and misses some; the assay was immunoSEQ multiplex PCR. The sample was found to contain approximately 34,000 clones, and every one recurs. The sequence derives from a person between 18 and 70 years old in good health. The sequenced sample consisted of peripheral blood mononuclear cells. V usage is TRBV11-3 and J usage is TRBJ2-3, with TRBD1 matching over 9 bases. Here the CDR3 reads CASADTGGGETQYF. CDR3 bases read: TGTGCCAGCGCGGACACAGGGGGCGGAGAGACG.